The clone carrying this TCR beta chain was detected only a few times. Its specificity is unknown. CDR3 size: 14 residues. Germline loops: CDR1 LNHDA, CDR2 SQIVND (reference sequence). The V gene end was trimmed by 3 bases and the J gene end by 5 bases; junction bases not matched to a gene: 6. This entry is derived from a study of T cells after yellow fever vaccination. Turning to the study itself: SMART-Seq v4 Ultra Low Input served to prepare low-cell-number fractions. Broader study findings: Primary-vaccination clones mostly resurfaced post-booster (around 95% CD4, roughly 90% CD8). FACS-sorted repertoires could contain abundant clonotypes contaminating from the bulk population.

Template switching by 5'RACE produced TCR cDNA, adding a universal primer site and UMIs. MiXCR, run by TCRdb on the 5' RACE reads, gives a single entry per CDR3 protein. In the table there are some 63,000 distinct CDR3 sequences, approximately 8% of which are singletons. The V gene is TRBV19, the J gene TRBJ1-2; 7 nucleotides line up with TRBD1. Sequencing used CD8+ T cells sorted from PBMCs, obtained 15 days after the yellow fever booster vaccination. The sequence derives from a man aged 25-40 years who received the YFV17D yellow fever vaccine. The CDR3 DNA reads as TGTGCCAGTAGTATTGCGGTGGGACAGTATGGCTACACCTTC. Its protein product is CASSIAVGQYGYTF.